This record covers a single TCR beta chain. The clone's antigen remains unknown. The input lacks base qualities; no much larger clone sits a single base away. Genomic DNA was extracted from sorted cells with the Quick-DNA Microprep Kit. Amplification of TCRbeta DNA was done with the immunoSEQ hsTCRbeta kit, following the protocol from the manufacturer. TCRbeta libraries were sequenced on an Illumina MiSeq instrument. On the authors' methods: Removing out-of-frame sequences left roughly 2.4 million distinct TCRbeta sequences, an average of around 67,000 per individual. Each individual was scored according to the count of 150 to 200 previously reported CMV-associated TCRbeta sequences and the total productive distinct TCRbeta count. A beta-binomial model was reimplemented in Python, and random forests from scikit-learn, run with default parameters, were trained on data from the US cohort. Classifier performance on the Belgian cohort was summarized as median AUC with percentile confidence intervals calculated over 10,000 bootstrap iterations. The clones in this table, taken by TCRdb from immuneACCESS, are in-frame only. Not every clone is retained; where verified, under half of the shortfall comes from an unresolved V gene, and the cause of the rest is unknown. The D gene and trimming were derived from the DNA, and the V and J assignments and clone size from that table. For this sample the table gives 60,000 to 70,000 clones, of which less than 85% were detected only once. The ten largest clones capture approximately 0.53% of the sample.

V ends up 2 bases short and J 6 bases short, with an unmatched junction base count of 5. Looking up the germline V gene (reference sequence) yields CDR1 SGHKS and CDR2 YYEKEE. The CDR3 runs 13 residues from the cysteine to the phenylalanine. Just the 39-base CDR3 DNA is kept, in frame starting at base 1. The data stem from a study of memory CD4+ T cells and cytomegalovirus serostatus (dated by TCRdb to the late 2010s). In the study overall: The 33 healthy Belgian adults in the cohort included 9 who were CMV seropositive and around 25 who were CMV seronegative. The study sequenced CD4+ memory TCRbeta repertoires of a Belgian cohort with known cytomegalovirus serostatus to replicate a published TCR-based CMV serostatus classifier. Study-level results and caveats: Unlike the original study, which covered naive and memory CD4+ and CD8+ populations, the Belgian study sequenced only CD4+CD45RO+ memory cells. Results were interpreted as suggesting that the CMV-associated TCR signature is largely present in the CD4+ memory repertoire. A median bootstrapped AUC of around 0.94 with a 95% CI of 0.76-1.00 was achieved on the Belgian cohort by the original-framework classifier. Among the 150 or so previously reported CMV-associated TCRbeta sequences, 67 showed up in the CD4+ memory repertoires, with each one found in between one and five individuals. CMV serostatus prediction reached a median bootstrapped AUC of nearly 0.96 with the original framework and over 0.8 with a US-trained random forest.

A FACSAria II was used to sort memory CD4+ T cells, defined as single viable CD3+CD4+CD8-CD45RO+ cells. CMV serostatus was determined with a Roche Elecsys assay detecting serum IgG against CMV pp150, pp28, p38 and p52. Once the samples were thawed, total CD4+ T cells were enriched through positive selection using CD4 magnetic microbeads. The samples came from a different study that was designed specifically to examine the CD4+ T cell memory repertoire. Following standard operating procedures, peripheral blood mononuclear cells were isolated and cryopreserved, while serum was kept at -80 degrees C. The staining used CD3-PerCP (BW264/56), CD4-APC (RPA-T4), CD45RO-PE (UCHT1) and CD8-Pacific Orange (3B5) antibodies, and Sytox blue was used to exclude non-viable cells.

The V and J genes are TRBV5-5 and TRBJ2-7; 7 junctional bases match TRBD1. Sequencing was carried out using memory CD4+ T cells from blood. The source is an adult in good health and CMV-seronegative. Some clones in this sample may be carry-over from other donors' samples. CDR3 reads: CASSFDRESEQYF. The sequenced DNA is TGTGCCAGCAGCTTCGACAGGGAAAGCGAGCAGTACTTC.